This TCR beta chain was sequenced in a study of human T cells and chemical hapten exposure. Worth noting for this clonotype: As yet, its antigen is unknown.

The time point here: pre-sensitization, week 0. Described treatment: therapeutic diphenylcyclopropenone sensitization with weekly scalp DPC. The library tagged individual cDNA molecules with unique molecular identifiers. TCRdb re-analysed the RACE reads in MiXCR, keeping a single row per CDR3 protein. The data show around 180,000 distinct CDR3 sequences, with 25% to 30% seen just once and nearly 3% held by the top ten. Study findings and constraints: As the donors had alopecia, their immune response may differ from healthy people's. Clustering by CDR3 similarity yielded significantly more large clusters from expanded TCRs than controls.

This material consisted of whole blood, taken in connection with sensitization to the hapten diphenylcyclopropenone (DPC). The receptor comes from a young woman with alopecia areata. Some clones in this sample may be carry-over from other donors' samples.

CDR3 in DNA: TGTGCCAGCAGTTTATTATTGGACAGACACAATCAGCCCCAGCATTTT. Translating it yields CASSLLLDRHNQPQHF. The chain uses TRBV28 and TRBJ1-5; a weak D match, TRBD1 (6 bases). The CDR3 totals 16 residues. Germline assignment: CDR1 MDHEN and CDR2 SYDVKM. Trimming took off 1 base at V and 3 bases at J, with 13 bases between the two ends. The full variable domain, rest sourced from reference TRBV28 and TRBJ1-5, is DVKVTQSSRYLVKRTGEKVFLECVQDMDHENMFWYRQDPGLGLRLIYFSYDVKMKEKGDIPEGYSVSREKKERFSLILESASTNQTSMYLCASSLLLDRHNQPQHFGDGTRLSIL.